This TCR beta chain was captured by sequencing in a study of blood T cell repertoires in COVID-19. Germline assignment: CDR1 DFQATT and CDR2 SNEGSKA (reference sequence). The length of the CDR3 is 11 residues. V was cut by 2 bases and J by 6 bases, with 8 bases left in between. This clone has only a few counts. Sequenced by immunoSEQ multiplex PCR; TCRdb stores in-frame clones only, minus some. The table records just over 80,000 clones, about four fifths of them present only once. The receptor was isolated from an elderly man with acute or convalescent COVID-19. Sequencing was done on a sample of peripheral blood. V usage is TRBV20-1 and J usage is TRBJ2-7; D perhaps matches TRBD1 (5 bases). The CDR3 loop is CSARSRAEQYF. The CDR3 DNA sequence: TGCAGTGCTAGATCCAGGGCCGAGCAGTACTTC.